A selection of T cell receptor beta chains follows, all from one sample in a study of glioma-infiltrating T cells after dendritic cell vaccination. Generated by immunoSEQ multiplex PCR, the TCRdb table keeps only in-frame clones and is missing some. The sample yields 50,000 to 75,000 clones, 85% seen once. Specimen: blood, collected after dendritic cell vaccination. The receptors were gathered from a human donor with glioblastoma. CDR3s include the opening cysteine and the closing phenylalanine or tryptophan. D genes are given only for firm matches. Size is omitted from some rows. Given values are once, few, many or a class for expanded clones.

>TRBJ1-3|TRBV30|.|once
TGTGCCTGGAGTGGAACCCCCGGGGACACCATATATTTT
CAWSGTPGDTIYF
>TRBJ2-5|TRBV7-3|.|few
TGTGCCAGCAGTGATGGGACTGGGGGGACCCAGTACTTC
CASSDGTGGTQYF
>TRBJ1-2|TRBV6-5|.|.
TGTGCCAGCATCAAGGGTCGGGGTTTAAATGGCTACACCTTC
CASIKGRGLNGYTF
>TRBJ1-5|TRBV6-5|TRBD1|.
TGTGCCAGCAGTCCTCGCAGGGACAGCGATCAGCCCCAGCATTTT
CASSPRRDSDQPQHF
>TRBJ2-7|TRBV7-9|.|.
TGTGCCATCCTACTGCCGGGATCGCCCTACGAGCAGTACTTC
CAILLPGSPYEQYF
>TRBJ2-3|TRBV9|TRBD2|.
TGTGCCAGCAGCGTAGGGAGCGGGGGATTCTTAGATACGCAGTATTTT
CASSVGSGGFLDTQYF
>TRBJ2-7|TRBV5-1|.|.
TGCGCCAGCAGCTTGGCAGGGGAATACGAGCAGTACTTC
CASSLAGEYEQYF
>TRBJ2-7|TRBV7-3|TRBD2|.
TGTGCCAGCAGTACTAGCGGGCCTCGGGAAGAGCAGTACTTC
CASSTSGPREEQYF
>TRBJ1-2|TRBV29-1|.|.
TGCAGCGTTTCTGAGCCGCAGCGGCCCGGCGGTGGCTACACCTTC
CSVSEPQRPGGGYTF
>TRBJ1-5|TRBV4-2|.|.
TGTGCCAGCAGCCAAGATAGGGGTGGTAAGCCCCAGCATTTT
CASSQDRGGKPQHF
>TRBJ2-7|TRBV11-3|.|.
TGTGCCAGCAGCTTCATGCAGGGATACTCCTACGAGCAGTACTTC
CASSFMQGYSYEQYF
>TRBJ2-7|TRBV5-1|.|.
TGCGCCAGCAGCTCAGATACACCTTACGAGCAGTACTTC
CASSSDTPYEQYF
>TRBJ2-1|TRBV9|.|.
TGTGCCAGCAGCGTAGCCGGGAGCAATGAGCAGTTCTTC
CASSVAGSNEQFF
>TRBJ2-7|TRBV29-1|TRBD1|.
TGCAGCGTTGGGGTGGTCAGGGGGCCCTCCTACGAGCAGTACTTC
CSVGVVRGPSYEQYF
>TRBJ1-3|TRBV7-2|.|.
TGTGCCAGCGGACAGATTTTCTCTGGAAACACCATATATTTT
CASGQIFSGNTIYF
>TRBJ2-1|TRBV11-3|.|.
TGTGCCAGCAGCCAGGGTAATGAGCAGTTCTTC
CASSQGNEQFF
>TRBJ2-5|TRBV11-3|TRBD2|.
TGTGCCAGCAGCTTAGTAGCGGGGGGGCCTAGGGAGACCCAGTACTTC
CASSLVAGGPRETQYF
>TRBJ1-1|TRBV11-2|.|.
TGTGCCAGCAGCTTAGGACGGGCGGGGGGAGCTTTCTTT
CASSLGRAGGAFF
>TRBJ2-3|TRBV4-3|TRBD2|.
TGCGCCAGCAGCCAAGGGTATCTAGCGGGGGGGCATGATACGCAGTATTTT
CASSQGYLAGGHDTQYF
>TRBJ2-2|TRBV11-2|.|.
TGTGCCAGCAGCTTAACCCGGGGTCCCGCCGGGGAGCTGTTTTTT
CASSLTRGPAGELFF
>TRBJ2-3|TRBV5-1|.|.
TGCGCCAGCAGCTTGGCTAGTCTGCGGGATACGCAGTATTTT
CASSLASLRDTQYF
>TRBJ1-1|TRBV12-5|TRBD1|.
TGTGCTAGTGGTTTGGGCGGTCTACAGGGGGCGAACACTGAAGCTTTCTTT
CASGLGGLQGANTEAFF
>TRBJ1-2|TRBV27|.|.
TGTGCCAGCAGTTACGGTATAAACTATGGCTACACCTTC
CASSYGINYGYTF
>TRBJ1-2|TRBV6-1|.|.
TGTGCCAGCAGTGGAGAAGGGGTTGACTATGGCTACACCTTC
CASSGEGVDYGYTF
>TRBJ2-7|TRBV4-2|.|.
TGTGCCAGCAGCCAATCCCGGGGGTCGAGCTCCTACGAGCAGTACTTC
CASSQSRGSSSYEQYF
>TRBJ2-1|TRBV7-6|.|.
TGTGCCAGCAGCTTAAGAGATAGCTCCTACAATGAGCAGTTCTTC
CASSLRDSSYNEQFF
>TRBJ2-5|TRBV4-2|TRBD2|.
TGTGCCAGCAGCCAAGATAATAGCCAACTAGCGGGGGCAGAGACCCAGTACTTC
CASSQDNSQLAGAETQYF
>TRBJ1-6|TRBV28|TRBD1|.
TGTGCCAGCAGCAGAGGACAGGTAGTGAATTCACCCCTCCACTTT
CASSRGQVVNSPLHF
>TRBJ2-5|TRBV5-4|.|.
TGTGCCAGCAGCAAGTTCGCCACAGGACAAGAGACCCAGTACTTC
CASSKFATGQETQYF
>TRBJ2-7|TRBV11-1|.|.
TGTGCCAGCAGCCCGAGGTCCGGGACTCGGTACGAGCAGTACTTC
CASSPRSGTRYEQYF
>TRBJ1-1|TRBV29-1|TRBD1|.
TGCAGCGTGGCCGGGACAGGGGTGGGAGCTTTCTTT
CSVAGTGVGAFF
>TRBJ2-3|TRBV30|.|.
TGTGCGGGGGGACCGTCACTTAGCACAGATACGCAGTATTTT
CAGGPSLSTDTQYF
>TRBJ1-2|TRBV15|.|.
TGTGCCACCAGCAGAGTCCCCAGGGATGGCTACACCTTC
CATSRVPRDGYTF
>TRBJ2-7|TRBV11-1|TRBD1|.
TGTGCCAGCAGCTTAGAAGACAGGGGAGCCTACGAGCAGTACTTC
CASSLEDRGAYEQYF
>TRBJ1-1|TRBV9|TRBD1|once
TGTGCCAGCAGCGCGAGACAGGGGATCGAGAACACTGAAGCTTTCTTT
CASSARQGIENTEAFF
>TRBJ1-1|TRBV5-1|.|.
TGCGCCAGCAGCTTGCAGAACACTGAAGCTTTCTTT
CASSLQNTEAFF
>TRBJ1-2|TRBV28|TRBD1|.
TGTGCCAGCAGTTCGGCCGGGACAGGGGGCTTTGGCGGCTACACCTTC
CASSSAGTGGFGGYTF
>TRBJ2-7|TRBV11-2|.|few
TGTGCCAGCAGCTTACCAGGGTCCCACGAGCAGTACTTC
CASSLPGSHEQYF
>TRBJ1-2|TRBV6-5|TRBD1|.
TGTGCCAGCAGCACGACAGGGGGCGAGGTTTATGGCTACACCTTC
CASSTTGGEVYGYTF
>TRBJ1-1|TRBV4-3|TRBD1|.
TGCGCCAGCAGCCAAGTTTACAGGGGGAACACTGAAGCTTTCTTT
CASSQVYRGNTEAFF
>TRBJ2-5|TRBV7-2|.|.
TGTGCCAGCAGGGCGGGAAGTTTGGGAGAGACCCAGTACTTC
CASRAGSLGETQYF
>TRBJ1-5|TRBV4-2|TRBD1|.
TGTGCCAGCAGCCAAGGACAGGGGCGAGGAAGCAATCAGCCCCAGCATTTT
CASSQGQGRGSNQPQHF
>TRBJ2-2|TRBV2|.|.
TGTGCCAGCAGTGAAACCAGACTAAACGGGGAGCTGTTTTTT
CASSETRLNGELFF
>TRBJ2-1|TRBV18|.|.
TGTGCCAGCTCACCGGAGGTACAGTCTTACAATGAGCAGTTCTTC
CASSPEVQSYNEQFF
>TRBJ1-1|TRBV9|.|.
TGTGCCAGCAGCGTAGACGGGGGGACGACTAAGGAAGCTTTCTTT
CASSVDGGTTKEAFF
>TRBJ2-1|TRBV5-6|TRBD1|.
TGTGCCAGCAGCCGGGACAGGGGGTCCGTTTACAATGAGCAGTTCTTC
CASSRDRGSVYNEQFF
>TRBJ1-6|TRBV19|.|.
TGTGCCAGTAGTAAGGGAGCCTCCTATAATTCACCCCTCCACTTT
CASSKGASYNSPLHF
>TRBJ2-3|TRBV28|TRBD1|.
TGTGCCAGCAGTTTGACAGGGACCTTCACAGATACGCAGTATTTT
CASSLTGTFTDTQYF
>TRBJ2-3|TRBV2|TRBD2|.
TGTGCCAGCAGACTAGCGGGAGGAGCAGATACGCAGTATTTT
CASRLAGGADTQYF
>TRBJ2-7|TRBV4-3|.|.
TGCGCCAGCAGCCAAGATTCCGGAACAGACTACGAGCAGTACTTC
CASSQDSGTDYEQYF
>TRBJ2-3|TRBV4-3|.|.
TGCGCCAGCAGCCAAGGGACTGGAGTCACAGATACGCAGTATTTT
CASSQGTGVTDTQYF
>TRBJ2-4|TRBV4-1|.|.
TGCGCCAGCAGCCAATGGGGGGTGGGACAGCCGTACATTCAGTACTTC
CASSQWGVGQPYIQYF
>TRBJ2-5|TRBV9|TRBD2|once
TGTGCCAGCAGCGAACAGGGACTAGCGGGGGGCGGGTACCAGGAGACCCAGTACTTC
CASSEQGLAGGGYQETQYF
>TRBJ1-6|TRBV30|.|.
TGTGCCTGGGGAGGACCGAGCTCCTATAATTCACCCCTCCACTTT
CAWGGPSSYNSPLHF